This T cell receptor beta chain was observed in a study of T cell responses to AZD1222 COVID-19 vaccine. General observations from the study: Only 5 or 6 people who got AZD1222 tested seropositive at baseline. CD4 TCRs linked to vaccination spanned spike, dominating at 160-218 and 743-854. Among the donors, most were white British and more were female, and clonal diversity was possibly underestimated.

There are 13 residues in the CDR3. CDR1 is SGHDN and CDR2 is FVKESK in the germline V gene. The ends lost 0 bases at V and 13 bases at J; junction bases unmatched: 6. Produced via immunoSEQ multiplex PCR; TCRdb's table is partial and in-frame only. Found here are 90,000 to 110,000 clones, 85% to 90% of them singletons; the top ten hold around 9.1%. As for this clone: What it binds is unknown.

J is TRBJ2-1 and V is TRBV14; 7 nucleotides agree with TRBD2. The TCR was taken from an adult in good health. The source was peripheral blood, collected on day 0 of AZD1222 vaccination. The CDR3 protein is CASSQDLAGTQFF. The CDR3 nucleotides read TGTGCCAGCAGCCAAGATTTAGCGGGCACACAGTTCTTC.